This TCR beta chain was recovered during a study of blood T cell repertoires in COVID-19. In the study overall: T cells, B-cell-depleted T cells, or PBMCs provided the cDNA or gDNA that served as material.

In the original processing: Amplifying reference gene primers gave estimates of nucleated cell counts. Data came from immunoSEQ multiplex PCR; TCRdb stores just in-frame clones and leaves some out. V, J and clone size were drawn from that table, and D and trimming were deduced from the DNA. The sample shows hundreds of thousands of clones, 75% to 85% of them seen only once. The study drew participants aged about 18 to 95 years from under 30 US areas. Assignments of participants to cohorts depended upon their own reported clinical history. V lost 3 bases to trimming and J lost 9 bases; unmatched junction nucleotides: 5. Germline-derived CDR1 and CDR2 are LGHNA and YSLEER. There are 15 residues in the CDR3.

The sequence came from a middle-aged woman with acute COVID-19. Sequenced sample: PBMCs or T cells enriched from blood (not recorded which). The chain joins TRBV4-3 to TRBJ2-2, with 12 bases that match TRBD1. In DNA form, the CDR3 reads TGCGCCAGCAGCCACCCGGGACAGGGGGCTAGGGAGCTGTTTTTT. It codes for CASSHPGQGARELFF.